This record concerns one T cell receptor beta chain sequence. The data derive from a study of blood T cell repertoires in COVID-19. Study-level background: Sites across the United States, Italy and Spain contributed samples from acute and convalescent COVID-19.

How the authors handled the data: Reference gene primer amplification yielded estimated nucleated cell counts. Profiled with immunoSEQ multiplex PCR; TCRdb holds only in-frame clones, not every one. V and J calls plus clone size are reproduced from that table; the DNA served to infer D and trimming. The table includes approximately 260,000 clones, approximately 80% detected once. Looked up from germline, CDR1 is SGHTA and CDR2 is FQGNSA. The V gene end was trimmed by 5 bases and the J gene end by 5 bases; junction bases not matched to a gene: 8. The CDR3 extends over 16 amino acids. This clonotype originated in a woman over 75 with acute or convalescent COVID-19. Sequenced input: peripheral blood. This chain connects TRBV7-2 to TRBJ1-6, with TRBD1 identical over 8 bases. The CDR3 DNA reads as TGTGCCAGCAGCCACCCAGGGGGCGGCCATAATTCACCCCTCCACTTT. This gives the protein CASSHPGGGHNSPLHF.